The 22 T cell receptor beta chains reported below all come from one sample, sequenced in a study of patients and donors after allogeneic stem cell transplantation. Using its own MiXCR run on the RT-PCR reads, TCRdb lists one record per CDR3 protein. The sample shows about 200,000 distinct CDR3 sequences, around 40% of them seen only once. Sequenced: blood, either unsorted or a sorted T cell fraction (not recorded which). The receptors here all came from a human donor who was either an allogeneic HSCT recipient or a stem cell or donor lymphocyte infusion donor (not recorded which). It is not recorded whose cells these are; they may come from a transplant donor.

The chain has TRBV10-3 and TRBJ2-7, with a weak D call TRBD2 (7 bases). Trimming took 3 bases from V and 6 from J, leaving 15 bases between them. The CDR3 is 14 amino acids. Germline-derived CDR1 and CDR2 are ENHRY and SYGVKD. DNA of the CDR3: TGTGCCATCAGTGAATGGGGGGGGCGAAGCGAGCAGTACTTC. Encoded protein: CAISEWGGRSEQYF.

The gene calls are TRBV7-9 and TRBJ1-1; TRBD1 is a possible D gene (5 bases). V was pared by 6 bases and J by 3 bases, with 14 bases between. The CDR3 has 14 amino acids. CDR1 and CDR2 (germline): SEHNR, FQNEAQ (reference sequence). The CDR3 reads CASRRPGPYTEAFF. The CDR3, as DNA: TGTGCCAGCAGACGACCGGGACCATACACTGAAGCTTTCTTT.

Only a few counts were recorded for this clonotype. The J gene is TRBJ1-5, the V gene TRBV2; D ambiguous. Germline V gene data show CDR1 as SNHLY and CDR2 as FYNNEI. Between the trimmed V and J ends, which lost 8 bases and 0 bases, there was a span of 8 bases. This CDR3 comprises 13 residues. The CDR3 DNA sequence: TGTGCCAGCCACACTATTAGCAATCAGCCCCAGCATTTT. Translating gives CASHTISNQPQHF.

This clonotype turned up a few times. The V and J genes are TRBV12-3 or TRBV12-4 and TRBJ1-3, with a tentative D call TRBD1 (6 bases). Trimming removed 3 bases at V and 3 bases at J, with 12 bases between. This CDR3 spans 15 amino acids. The CDR3 loop reads CASSFGAGVGNTIYF. The CDR3 DNA is TGTGCCAGCAGTTTTGGGGCAGGGGTTGGAAACACCATATATTTT.

The chain has TRBV12-3 or TRBV12-4 and TRBJ1-5; tentative D call: TRBD1 (5 bases). The V gene lost 3 bases and the J gene lost 8 bases, with 14 bases spanning the gap. This CDR3 contains 14 residues. CDR3 bases: TGTGCCAGCAGTTTCAGTGGGGGGAGCAAGCCCCAGCATTTT. The encoded protein is CASSFSGGSKPQHF.

The chain recombines TRBV7-2 with TRBJ1-1; D is ambiguous. V lost 1 base to trimming and J lost 1 base, with 7 bases between them. The CDR3 is 14 amino acids. From germline, CDR1 is SGHTA and CDR2 FQGNSA. CDR3 amino acids: CASSLVWENTEAFF. DNA for the CDR3: TGTGCCAGCAGCTTAGTGTGGGAGAACACTGAAGCTTTCTTT.

V gene TRBV29-1 combines with J gene TRBJ1-2; no definite D call. Between the trimmed V and J ends, which lost 6 bases and 7 bases, there was a span of 15 bases. The length of the CDR3 is 12 residues. Germline loops: CDR1 SQVTM, CDR2 ANQGSEA. The CDR3 region has the DNA TGCAGCGTCTATAGTGGCTCTTCTGGCTACACCTTC. It translates to CSVYSGSSGYTF.

This chain uses TRBV6-6 with TRBJ2-1; 7 bases fit TRBD2. The CDR3 consists of 16 residues. The ends lost 4 bases at V and 5 bases at J; junction bases unmatched: 11. The germline CDR1 and CDR2 sequences are MNHNY and SVGAGI (reference sequence). CDR3 residues: CASSLPFGLDHNEQFF. CDR3 in DNA: TGTGCCAGCAGTTTACCGTTCGGACTAGACCACAATGAGCAGTTCTTC.

The chain uses TRBV7-2 and TRBJ2-3; no firm D call. Looked up from germline, CDR1 is SGHTA and CDR2 is FQGNSA. With 5 bases removed from V and 6 bases from J, the gap between germline ends came to 15 bases. CDR3 size: 14 residues. Here the CDR3 reads CASSLPLTADTQYF. The CDR3 nucleotides read TGTGCCAGCAGCCTGCCACTGACTGCGGATACGCAGTATTTT.

This clonotype was seen a few times. The V and J genes are TRBV12-3 or TRBV12-4 and TRBJ1-2; D is undetermined. The V end lost 7 bases, the J end lost 0 bases, and 12 bases lay between the germline ends. This CDR3 is 14 amino acids long. CDR3 sequence: CASTLVGANYGYTF. CDR3 bases: TGTGCCAGCACCCTAGTGGGAGCTAACTATGGCTACACCTTC.

This clonotype came up a few times. The genes are TRBV9 and TRBJ1-2; D gene ambiguous. The CDR3 has 14 residues. V shed 0 bases and J shed 4 bases, with 10 bases lying between them. Germline V gene lookup returns CDR1 SGDLS and CDR2 YYNGEE. The DNA for the CDR3 is TGTGCCAGCAGCGTAGTCAATGAGGGCTATGGCTACACCTTC. As protein: CASSVVNEGYGYTF.

This clonotype was counted a few times. This chain links TRBV5-4 with TRBJ1-1; 7 positions agree with TRBD1. Looked up from germline, CDR1 is SGHNT and CDR2 is YYREEE (reference sequence). The CDR3 contains 14 residues. J was trimmed by 5 bases and V by 5 bases; bases with no gene match: 9. CDR3 sequence reads: CASRTGNGRTEAFF. CDR3 nucleotide sequence: TGTGCCAGCAGGACAGGGAATGGGAGGACTGAAGCTTTCTTT. Using reference TRBV5-4 and TRBJ1-1 for the parts outside the CDR3, the full variable domain is ETGVTQSPTHLIKTRGQQVTLRCSSQSGHNTVSWYQQALGQGPQFIFQYYREEENGRGNFPPRFSGLQFPNYSSELNVNALELDDSALYLCASRTGNGRTEAFFGQGTRLTVV.

V gene TRBV7-3 combines with J gene TRBJ2-3; D might be TRBD2 (6 bases). This CDR3 is built from 14 residues. V was cut by 5 bases and J by 6 bases, with 15 bases left in between. Looked up from germline, CDR1 is SGHTA and CDR2 is FQGTGA. CDR3 in amino acids: CASSKWGGADTQYF. The CDR3 DNA reads TGTGCCAGCAGCAAATGGGGCGGGGCCGATACGCAGTATTTT.

This chain links TRBV5-1 with TRBJ1-1; D perhaps matches TRBD1 (5 bases). The V end was cut by 4 bases, the J end by 4 bases, with 14 bases between. CDR3 size: 14 residues. Per germline, CDR1 SGHRS and CDR2 YFSETQ. CDR3 sequence: CASSRDGGATEAFF. CDR3 coding DNA: TGCGCCAGCAGCCGGGACGGAGGCGCCACTGAAGCTTTCTTT.

V and J are TRBV28 and TRBJ1-3; tentatively, D is TRBD1 (6 bases). From germline, CDR1 is MDHEN and CDR2 SYDVKM. The CDR3 runs 17 residues. With 2 bases removed from V and 0 bases from J, the gap between germline ends came to 14 bases. The CDR3 reads CASSLRPGAPSGNTIYF. The CDR3 nucleotides are TGTGCCAGCAGTTTAAGGCCAGGGGCCCCCTCTGGAAACACCATATATTTT.

V usage is TRBV4-1 and J usage is TRBJ2-7, with 13 nucleotides matching TRBD2. From germline, CDR1 is MGHRA and CDR2 YSYEKL. With 0 bases clipped from V and 7 bases from J, the junction kept 6 bases outside the gene matches. CDR3 length: 16 amino acids. CDR3 DNA: TGCGCCAGCAGCCAAGAAGGGACTAGCGGGGCGATAGAGCAGTACTTC. Translating it yields CASSQEGTSGAIEQYF.

The chain joins TRBV12-3 or TRBV12-4 to TRBJ1-1, with unresolved D. This CDR3 has 13 amino acids. Trimming took 7 bases from V and 0 from J, leaving 9 bases between them. The CDR3 sequence: CASTPGLNTEAFF. Written as DNA, the CDR3 is TGTGCCAGCACCCCGGGGTTGAACACTGAAGCTTTCTTT.

The chain has TRBV28 and TRBJ2-5; 10 nucleotides line up with TRBD1. In germline, CDR1 is MDHEN, CDR2 SYDVKM. The length of the CDR3 is 14 residues. J lost 5 bases, V lost 7 bases, and 7 bases had no gene match. The CDR3 reads CASKLTGGRETQYF. For the CDR3, the DNA is TGTGCCAGCAAGTTGACAGGGGGCCGGGAGACCCAGTACTTC.

The rearrangement joins TRBV27 to TRBJ2-1, with D unclear. Germline assignment: CDR1 MNHEY and CDR2 SMNVEV (reference sequence). With 10 bases removed from V and 0 bases from J, the gap between germline ends came to 13 bases. The CDR3 runs to 14 residues. CDR3 nucleotide sequence: TGTGCCACACGAGTCCGGAGCTCCTACAATGAGCAGTTCTTC. Translated, it gives CATRVRSSYNEQFF.

V and J are TRBV5-1 and TRBJ1-4; maybe TRBD1 (5 bases). This CDR3 has 19 residues. CDR1 and CDR2 (germline): SGHRS, YFSETQ. V lost 1 base and J 5 bases, leaving 24 bases between the germline ends. CDR3 residues: CASSLWGRSILRPNEKLFF. The DNA for the CDR3 is TGCGCCAGCAGCTTGTGGGGCCGGTCGATTTTAAGGCCGAATGAAAAACTGTTTTTT. Variable domain in full (rest from reference TRBV5-1 and TRBJ1-4): KAGVTQTPRYLIKTRGQQVTLSCSPISGHRSVSWYQQTPGQGLQFLFEYFSETQRNKGNFPGRFSGRQFSNSRSEMNVSTLELGDSALYLCASSLWGRSILRPNEKLFFGSGTQLSVL.

This clonotype was recorded a few times. V gene TRBV11-1 combines with J gene TRBJ2-3, with D unresolved. CDR1 is SGHAT and CDR2 is FQDESV in the germline V gene (reference sequence). The CDR3 contains 14 residues. The V gene lost 1 base and the J gene lost 4 bases, with 9 bases spanning the gap. CDR3 sequence (DNA): TGTGCCAGCAGCTTAGAAGGCGGAGCAGATACGCAGTATTTT. It translates to CASSLEGGADTQYF.

This clonotype turned up a few times. The gene calls are TRBV20-1 and TRBJ1-2; TRBD1 matches 7 bases. This CDR3 spans 13 amino acids. V shed 0 bases and J 4 bases; nucleotides not matched to a gene: 2. Germline V gives CDR1 DFQATT, CDR2 SNEGSKA (reference sequence). The CDR3 spells CSARDNRGYGYTF. In DNA form, the CDR3 reads TGCAGTGCTAGAGATAACAGGGGCTATGGCTACACCTTC.